The rows below give T cell receptor beta chains drawn from one sample of a study of OX40 agonist ivuxolimab in advanced cancers. Generated by immunoSEQ multiplex PCR, the TCRdb table keeps only in-frame clones and is missing some. The sample records 15,000 to 20,000 clones, over 75% being singletons. Source: CD4+ or CD8+ T cells sorted from blood, taken in a trial of the OX40 agonist ivuxolimab. The receptor source for this set is an adult with an advanced solid tumor such as melanoma, head and neck, liver or kidney cancer. Both conserved end residues are part of each CDR3. The D gene is left open where the match is weak. Size tells how often a clone was seen (once, few, many) or the class of an expanded clone, and some rows leave it out.

D gene,J gene,V gene,clone size,CDR3 DNA,CDR3 protein
TRBD2,TRBJ2-1,TRBV27,.,TGTGCCAGCAGTCCTCGGACTAGCGTTAGTGAGCAGTTCTTC,CASSPRTSVSEQFF
TRBD1,TRBJ2-7,TRBV30,.,TGTGCCTGGGCTCCGGGACAGGGCGCCAACGAGCAGTACTTC,CAWAPGQGANEQYF
.,TRBJ2-1,TRBV18,.,TGTGCCAGCTCACCACCGCGCGGCGGGATATACAATGAGCAGTTCTTC,CASSPPRGGIYNEQFF
.,TRBJ2-7,TRBV7-3,few,TGTGCCAGCAGCCCAAGCAACTCCTACGAGCAGTACTTC,CASSPSNSYEQYF
TRBD2,TRBJ2-3,TRBV7-3,few,TGTGCCAGCAGCATATCGGGACTACATGCAGATACGCAGTATTTT,CASSISGLHADTQYF
TRBD1,TRBJ1-1,TRBV2,.,TGTGCCAGCAGTCCTGGACAGGGCCTGAACACTGAAGCTTTCTTT,CASSPGQGLNTEAFF
TRBD2,TRBJ2-1,TRBV30,.,TGTGCCTGGAACCCCGGGACTAGCGGGGGACCGTACAATGAGCAGTTCTTC,CAWNPGTSGGPYNEQFF
.,TRBJ1-5,TRBV19,.,TGTGCCAGTAGTATAGATGGGGGGAGCAATCAGCCCCAGCATTTT,CASSIDGGSNQPQHF
TRBD2,TRBJ2-7,TRBV5-4,.,TGTGCCAGCAGCTTAGCGGGAGGGCCCCACGAGCAGTACTTC,CASSLAGGPHEQYF
TRBD1,TRBJ1-1,TRBV5-6,.,TGTGCCAGCAGCGGACAGGAGAACACTGAAGCTTTCTTT,CASSGQENTEAFF
TRBD2,TRBJ2-7,TRBV5-1,.,TGCGCCAGCAGCCACCCTTCGGGCGGGGGACCTACGAGCGAGCAGTACTTC,CASSHPSGGGPTSEQYF
TRBD1,TRBJ1-6,TRBV27,.,TGTGCCAGCAGCCCCGGGACAGGGGGCGTTTCACCCCTCCACTTT,CASSPGTGGVSPLHF
TRBD1,TRBJ2-2,TRBV6-5,.,TGTGCCAGCAGTTACGGGCAGGGGGCAGGGACCGGGGAGCTGTTTTTT,CASSYGQGAGTGELFF
TRBD2,TRBJ2-7,TRBV19,.,TGTGCCAGTAGTATCCTGGGGGAGGGCTACGAGCAGTACTTC,CASSILGEGYEQYF
.,TRBJ1-5,TRBV2,.,TGTGCCAGCAGCGAACTCAGGGACAATCAGCCCCAGCATTTT,CASSELRDNQPQHF
.,TRBJ1-2,TRBV11-2,.,TGTGCCAGCAGCTTAGACCAGGGCAGGGGCTACACCTTC,CASSLDQGRGYTF
.,TRBJ1-1,TRBV4-1,once,TGCGCCAGCAGCCCCCTGGGGGCGACGGGGAACACTGAAGCTTTCTTT,CASSPLGATGNTEAFF
.,TRBJ1-4,TRBV30,.,TGTGCCTGGAGACGGGGGGAGTGGGATGAAAAACTGTTTTTT,CAWRRGEWDEKLFF
TRBD2,TRBJ2-1,TRBV30,.,TGTGCCTGGAGTTCAAGGACTAGAGTATACAATGAGCAGTTCTTC,CAWSSRTRVYNEQFF
.,TRBJ1-2,TRBV11-1,.,TGTGCCAGCAGCTCCCCGTGGGATCACTATGGCTACACCTTC,CASSSPWDHYGYTF
.,TRBJ2-7,TRBV30,.,TGTGCCTGGAGTGTACAGGGCTACGAGCAGTACTTC,CAWSVQGYEQYF
TRBD1,TRBJ2-3,TRBV5-4,.,TGTGCCAGCAGCTTTTCTCAGGGGGCCACAGATACGCAGTATTTT,CASSFSQGATDTQYF
.,TRBJ2-1,TRBV19,.,TGTGCCAGTAGTATAGGTATGGGAAGCTACAATGAGCAGTTCTTC,CASSIGMGSYNEQFF
.,TRBJ1-2,TRBV19,.,TGTGCCAGTAGTTCCGGCTATGGCTACACCTTC,CASSSGYGYTF
TRBD2,TRBJ2-3,TRBV5-1,.,TGCGCCAGCAGCTTAAGCGGGGCTAGCACAGATACGCAGTATTTT,CASSLSGASTDTQYF
.,TRBJ2-1,TRBV7-9,.,TGTGCCAGCAGCACGGGATATACCCTCAATGAGCAGTTCTTC,CASSTGYTLNEQFF
.,TRBJ1-1,TRBV2,.,TGTGCCAGAGGACAGTTGAACACTGAAGCTTTCTTT,CARGQLNTEAFF
.,TRBJ2-4,TRBV27,once,TGTGCCAGCAGCCTCAGGGACGCCAAAAACATTCAGTACTTC,CASSLRDAKNIQYF
TRBD1,TRBJ2-1,TRBV7-8,.,TGTGCCAGCAGCCAAGCCAGGGGGCTGAATGAGCAGTTCTTC,CASSQARGLNEQFF
.,TRBJ1-1,TRBV27,.,TGTGCCAGCAGTTTAAGACGGGGAGTCACTGAAGCTTTCTTT,CASSLRRGVTEAFF
.,TRBJ2-3,TRBV4-1,.,TGCGCCAGCAGCCAGGGAGTGGGTACGCAGTATTTT,CASSQGVGTQYF
TRBD1,TRBJ1-6,TRBV30,.,TGTGCCTGGACCCCGGGACAGGGGGCGTCAGGGTCACCCCTCCACTTT,CAWTPGQGASGSPLHF
TRBD1,TRBJ2-7,TRBV6-6,few,TGTGCCAGCAGGACGGGACAGGGGGCCTACGAGCAGTACTTC,CASRTGQGAYEQYF
.,TRBJ1-1,TRBV4-1,.,TGCGCCAGCAGCCCCACCAATGGGTGGGACACTGAAGCTTTCTTT,CASSPTNGWDTEAFF
.,TRBJ2-5,TRBV7-9,.,TGTGCCAGCAGCTGGCTAGGGGCAGAGCAAGAGACCCAGTACTTC,CASSWLGAEQETQYF
TRBD2,TRBJ2-7,TRBV15,.,TGTGCCACCAGCAGAGGGCTAGCGGGAGAGGGCGAGCAGTACTTC,CATSRGLAGEGEQYF
.,TRBJ2-5,TRBV5-1,.,TGCGCCAGCAGGGGGGCAGGGGAAGAGACCCAGTACTTC,CASRGAGEETQYF
.,TRBJ2-1,TRBV29-1,.,TGCAGCGTTGCCAGGGCTACCTACAATGAGCAGTTCTTC,CSVARATYNEQFF
.,TRBJ1-1,TRBV19,.,TGTGCCAGTAGTATTGGGGGAAACACTGAAGCTTTCTTT,CASSIGGNTEAFF
.,TRBJ2-7,TRBV19,.,TGTGCCAGTTCTGGAGGAGGGGTCGAGCAGTACTTC,CASSGGGVEQYF
.,TRBJ1-2,TRBV5-1,.,TGCGCCAGCAGCTTGGAGCTTGGTGGCTACACCTTC,CASSLELGGYTF
.,TRBJ2-7,TRBV4-1,.,TGCGCCAGCAGCCAAGATCGGGAAGGGTACGACGAGCAGTACTTC,CASSQDREGYDEQYF
.,TRBJ2-7,TRBV27,.,TGTGCCAGCAGTTTACGGGCAGGTTTTTACGAGCAGTACTTC,CASSLRAGFYEQYF
TRBD2,TRBJ2-1,TRBV5-1,.,TGCGCCAGCAGCTTGTGGGAGGGTTACAATGAGCAGTTCTTC,CASSLWEGYNEQFF
.,TRBJ1-1,TRBV11-2,.,TGTGCCAGCAGCTTAGGGTACGGGATGAACACTGAAGCTTTCTTT,CASSLGYGMNTEAFF
TRBD2,TRBJ2-1,TRBV27,.,TGTGCCAGCAGACTAGCGGGAGTACCCAATGAGCAGTTCTTC,CASRLAGVPNEQFF
.,TRBJ1-5,TRBV4-1,.,TGCGCCAGCAGCCAAGATGATTGGCCCGGGAATCAGCCCCAGCATTTT,CASSQDDWPGNQPQHF
TRBD2,TRBJ2-3,TRBV7-3,.,TGTGCCAGCAGCCTCGGGACTAGCGGAGATACGCAGTATTTT,CASSLGTSGDTQYF
TRBD2,TRBJ2-7,TRBV27,.,TGTGCCAGCAGTCCGGGACTAGCGGGGCCTGAGCAGTACTTC,CASSPGLAGPEQYF